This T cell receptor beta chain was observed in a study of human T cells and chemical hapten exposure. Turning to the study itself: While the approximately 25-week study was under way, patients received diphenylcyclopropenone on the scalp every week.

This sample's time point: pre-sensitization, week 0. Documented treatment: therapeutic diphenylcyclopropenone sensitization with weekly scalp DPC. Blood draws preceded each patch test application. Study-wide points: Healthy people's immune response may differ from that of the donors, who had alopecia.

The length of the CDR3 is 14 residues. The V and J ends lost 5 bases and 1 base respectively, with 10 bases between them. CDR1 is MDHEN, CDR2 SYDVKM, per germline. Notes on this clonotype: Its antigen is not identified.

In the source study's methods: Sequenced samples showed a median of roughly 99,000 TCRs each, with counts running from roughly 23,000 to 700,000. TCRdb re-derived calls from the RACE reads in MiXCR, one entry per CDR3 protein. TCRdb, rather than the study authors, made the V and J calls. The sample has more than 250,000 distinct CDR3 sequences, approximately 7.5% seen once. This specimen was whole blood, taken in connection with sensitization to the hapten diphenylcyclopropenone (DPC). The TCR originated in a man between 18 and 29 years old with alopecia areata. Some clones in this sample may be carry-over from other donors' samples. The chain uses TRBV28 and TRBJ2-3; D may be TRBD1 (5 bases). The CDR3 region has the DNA TGTGCCAGCAGTCCTATACAGGGCACAGATACGCAGTATTTT. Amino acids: CASSPIQGTDTQYF.